One sample yielded the 22 T cell receptor beta chains listed below, sequenced in a study of blood T cell repertoires in COVID-19. Only in-frame clones appear in the TCRdb table, and some are missing; sequencing was by immunoSEQ multiplex PCR. The sample lists roughly 360,000 clones, over 80% occurring once. Specimen: PBMCs or T cells enriched from blood (not recorded which). Source of these receptors: a woman aged 45 to 65 who had recovered from COVID-19.

A word on this clone: The junction departs from the called germline gene at one end, perhaps through a read error. This rearrangement joins TRBV11-3 to TRBJ2-3, with D unclear. Per the germline V gene, CDR1 is SGHNT and CDR2 is YENEEA. This CDR3 has 14 amino acids. CDR3 residues: CAGSLVASTDTQYF. CDR3 in DNA: TGTGCCGGCAGCTTAGTGGCCAGCACAGATACGCAGTATTTT.

The rearrangement joins TRBV7-6 to TRBJ2-3; tentative D call: TRBD2 (6 bases). This CDR3 is built from 15 residues. CDR1 SGHVS and CDR2 FNYEAQ come from the germline V gene. Trimming left V 2 bases short and J 2 bases short, with 11 bases between. The CDR3 loop is CASSLLSGLTDTQYF. Here the CDR3 DNA reads TGTGCCAGCAGCTTATTATCGGGACTCACAGATACGCAGTATTTT.

The chain has TRBV6-2 or TRBV6-3 and TRBJ1-2; D is ambiguous. V shed 0 bases and J shed 4 bases, with 12 bases lying between them. This CDR3 has 15 amino acids. The germline CDR1 and CDR2 sequences are MNHEY and SVGEGT. CDR3 region: CASSYSYLTFYGYTF. In nucleotides, the CDR3 is TGTGCCAGCAGTTACTCGTATTTGACTTTCTATGGCTACACCTTC.

The CDR3 protein is CASSLVAGSSYNEQFF. In nucleotides, the CDR3 is TGCGCCAGCAGCTTGGTGGCAGGATCTTCCTACAATGAGCAGTTCTTC. The chain links TRBV5-1 to TRBJ2-1; D gene ambiguous. Germline V gene sequence: CDR1 SGHRS, CDR2 YFSETQ. V lost 0 bases and J 1 base, leaving 11 bases between the germline ends. The CDR3 has 16 residues.

The chain combines TRBV7-2 with TRBJ2-3, with 10 bases fitting TRBD2. The germline V gene encodes CDR1 SGHTA and CDR2 FQGNSA. The V and J ends lost 5 bases and 4 bases, in that order; junction bases with no gene match: 6. The CDR3 is 15 amino acids. This CDR3 reads CASSLSGGASDTQYF. DNA of the CDR3: TGTGCCAGCAGCCTAAGCGGGGGGGCTTCAGATACGCAGTATTTT.

J is TRBJ1-1 and V is TRBV4-1, with a possible D match to TRBD1 (5 bases). CDR1 and CDR2 from the germline V gene are MGHRA and YSYEKL. The CDR3 spans 16 residues. The V and J ends lost 6 bases and 4 bases respectively, with 21 bases between them. Here the CDR3 reads CASRLLVTTGSTEAFF. In DNA, the CDR3 is TGCGCCAGCAGGCTACTGGTTACCACAGGTAGCACTGAAGCTTTCTTT.

This chain connects TRBV4-1 to TRBJ1-5, with TRBD1 matching 8 bases. Germline CDR1 is MGHRA and CDR2 is YSYEKL. The V and J ends lost 0 bases and 5 bases, in that order; junction bases with no gene match: 9. CDR3 size: 17 residues. The CDR3 here is CASSQDYRQGFYQPQHF. The DNA of the CDR3 is TGCGCCAGCAGCCAAGATTATCGACAGGGGTTTTATCAGCCCCAGCATTTT.

This chain links TRBV27 with TRBJ1-5; 8 bases map to TRBD1. Germline CDR1 reads MNHEY; CDR2 reads SMNVEV (reference sequence). The ends lost 6 bases at V and 6 bases at J; junction bases unmatched: 13. The CDR3 runs to 16 residues. CDR3 sequence: CASSPKTGVRGQPQHF. For the CDR3, the DNA is TGTGCCAGCAGCCCTAAGACAGGGGTCCGGGGTCAGCCCCAGCATTTT.

This clone was counted a single time. The chain uses TRBV13 and TRBJ2-2; perhaps TRBD1 as D (5 bases). The V gene lost 4 bases and the J gene lost 0 bases, with 12 bases spanning the gap. Germline CDR1 and CDR2: PRHDT and FYEKMQ (reference sequence). The CDR3 runs to 16 residues. DNA of the CDR3: TGTGCCAGCAGCTCAGGGTGGCCCACGAACACCGGGGAGCTGTTTTTT. It translates to CASSSGWPTNTGELFF.

The rearrangement joins TRBV7-9 to TRBJ2-5; D is unresolved. The CDR3 totals 13 residues. CDR1 is SEHNR and CDR2 is FQNEAQ in the germline V gene (reference sequence). Trimming stripped 1 base from V and 4 bases from J, with 7 bases between. The CDR3 loop reads CASSLENGETQYF. The CDR3 DNA is TGTGCCAGCAGCTTAGAAAACGGAGAGACCCAGTACTTC.

The V and J genes are TRBV6-2 or TRBV6-3 and TRBJ1-5; 8 bases align to TRBD1. The CDR3 has 13 residues. Trimming cost V 5 bases and J 7 bases; bases outside gene matches: 4. Per the germline V gene, CDR1 is MNHEY and CDR2 is SVGEGT. The CDR3 region is CASSQGATQPQHF. As DNA, the CDR3 is TGTGCCAGCAGTCAGGGGGCGACCCAGCCCCAGCATTTT.

The chain uses TRBV3-1 (or the pseudogene TRBV3-2) and TRBJ1-2, with TRBD1 matching over 12 bases. The ends lost 5 bases at V and 8 bases at J; junction bases unmatched: 15. Germline V CDR1 and CDR2: LGHDT, YNNKEL (reference sequence). This CDR3 region has 17 residues. The CDR3 coding sequence is TGTGCCAGCAGCTCGCCATACGGGACAGGGGGCGATGGGGGCTACACCTTC. Translation gives CASSSPYGTGGDGGYTF.

The chain has TRBV5-5 and TRBJ1-2; 7 bases match TRBD1. Germline-derived CDR1 and CDR2 are SGHKS and YYEKEE (reference sequence). V shed 2 bases, J shed 6 bases, and the junction held 4 bases outside the gene matches. This CDR3 contains 13 residues. CDR3 region: CASSFRDSNGYTF. CDR3 nucleotides: TGTGCCAGCAGCTTCCGGGACAGTAATGGCTACACCTTC. Looking up the rest from reference TRBV5-5 and TRBJ1-2 gives the full variable domain: DAGVTQSPTHLIKTRGQQVTLRCSPISGHKSVSWYQQVLGQGPQFIFQYYEKEERGRGNFPDRFSARQFPNYSSELNVNALLLGDSALYLCASSFRDSNGYTFGSGTRLTVV.

The V and J genes are TRBV6-2 or TRBV6-3 and TRBJ2-2; 8 bases fit TRBD2. In germline, CDR1 is MNHEY, CDR2 SVGEGT. This CDR3 spans 15 amino acids. V gave up 8 bases and J gave up 2 bases; unmatched junction bases: 7. The CDR3 DNA follows: TGTGCCAGCCGCCAGGGACTAGAAAACACCGGGGAGCTGTTTTTT. Translated, it gives CASRQGLENTGELFF.

The V and J genes are TRBV6-5 and TRBJ2-7; 11 nucleotides match TRBD2. The CDR3 is 15 residues long. CDR1 is MNHEY and CDR2 is SVGAGI in the germline V gene. J gave up 2 bases and V 6 bases, and 6 bases lay outside the gene matches. The CDR3 region is CASRFSSGRTYEQYF. In DNA, the CDR3 is TGTGCCAGCAGATTTTCTAGCGGGAGGACCTACGAGCAGTACTTC.

The chain recombines TRBV10-2 with TRBJ1-4; 7 bases match TRBD1. The CDR3 has 15 amino acids. CDR1 is WSHSY and CDR2 is SAAADI in the germline V gene. The trim removed 3 bases at V and 7 bases at J, leaving 8 bases unmatched. The DNA for the CDR3 is TGCGCCAGCAGTGATATCGGCAGGGGGTTTGAAAAACTGTTTTTT. This translates into CASSDIGRGFEKLFF.

The chain carries TRBV14 and TRBJ2-7; D is unclear. Looked up from germline, CDR1 is SGHDN and CDR2 is FVKESK. V was trimmed by 4 bases and J by 6 bases, leaving 10 bases between them. The CDR3 consists of 12 residues. The CDR3 nucleotides read TGTGCCAGCAGCCGTCTCAGGTTCGAGCAGTACTTC. Translated, it gives CASSRLRFEQYF.

The rearrangement uses TRBV3-1 (or the pseudogene TRBV3-2) and TRBJ1-1; D is unresolved. V was shortened by 1 base and J by 0 bases, with 9 bases between the two germline ends. Germline V gene lookup returns CDR1 LGHDT and CDR2 YNNKEL (reference sequence). The length of the CDR3 is 15 residues. The CDR3, as DNA: TGTGCCAGCAGCCAAGGGCTACAGTTGAACACTGAAGCTTTCTTT. Translation gives CASSQGLQLNTEAFF.

A few counts support this clone. The CDR3 coding sequence is TGTGCCAGCAGTTACGTGACAGGGGGTGATGAGCAGTTCTTC. This codes for CASSYVTGGDEQFF. The chain employs TRBV6-2 or TRBV6-3 and TRBJ2-1, with 9 bases lining up with TRBD1. The CDR3 covers 14 residues. Germline V gene sequence: CDR1 MNHEY, CDR2 SVGEGT. Trimming cost V 2 bases and J 8 bases; bases outside gene matches: 4.

The rearrangement uses TRBV19 and TRBJ2-4, with no clear D. Germline V gene sequence: CDR1 LNHDA, CDR2 SQIVND (reference sequence). The CDR3 totals 16 residues. Trimming removed 1 base from V and 0 bases from J, with 10 bases in between. CDR3 DNA sequence: TGTGCCAGTAGTATAGTCCCCGGTTTAGCCAAAAACATTCAGTACTTC. This sequence encodes CASSIVPGLAKNIQYF.

CDR3 amino acids: CASRRAGTSGNTIYF. The CDR3 coding sequence is TGTGCCAGCAGGAGAGCCGGGACTTCTGGAAACACCATATATTTT. The genes are TRBV6-5 and TRBJ1-3; tentative D call: TRBD1 (5 bases). CDR3 length equals 15 residues. Trimming pared 6 bases from V and 1 base from J, leaving 13 bases between. CDR1 and CDR2 from the germline V gene are MNHEY and SVGAGI.

This rearrangement joins TRBV27 to TRBJ2-7; 13 bases align to TRBD2. CDR1 and CDR2 (germline): MNHEY, SMNVEV (reference sequence). This CDR3 contains 16 residues. J was trimmed by 4 bases and V by 5 bases; bases with no gene match: 8. The DNA for the CDR3 is TGTGCCAGCAGTCCCCGGACTAGCGGGAGTCGGTACGAGCAGTACTTC. Translation gives CASSPRTSGSRYEQYF.